The 31 T cell receptor beta chains below were found in one sample sequenced in a study of PD-1 blockade in mismatch repair-deficient tumors. Using immunoSEQ multiplex PCR, the repertoire was profiled, and TCRdb retains in-frame clones only, with some absent. The data show around 62,000 clones, approximately 82% seen once. The specimen comprised peripheral blood, sampled 2 weeks after starting pembrolizumab. These receptors were collected from an adult with mismatch repair-deficient cancer.

This rearrangement joins TRBV4-1 to TRBJ1-2, with D maybe TRBD1 (5 bases). The V end was cut by 0 bases, the J end by 5 bases, with 10 bases between. CDR1 is MGHRA and CDR2 is YSYEKL in the germline V gene. This CDR3 region has 14 residues. The CDR3 reads CASSQDTGGYGYTF. DNA for the CDR3: TGCGCCAGCAGCCAAGATACCGGGGGATATGGCTACACCTTC.

This clone was seen only a few times. DNA for the CDR3: TGTGCCACCAGCAGAACGAACCAAGAGACCCAGTACTTC. Encoded protein: CATSRTNQETQYF. The chain joins TRBV15 to TRBJ2-5, with no clear D. This CDR3 region has 13 residues. Germline-derived CDR1 and CDR2 are LNHNV and YYDKDF (reference sequence). Trimming removed 2 bases from V and 0 bases from J, with 4 bases in between.

The chain links TRBV28 to TRBJ2-1; D is perhaps TRBD2 (5 bases). The CDR3 spans 14 residues. CDR1 and CDR2 (germline): MDHEN, SYDVKM. V was shortened by 4 bases and J by 5 bases, with 12 bases between the two germline ends. This chain's CDR3 is CASSWRGFHNEQFF. CDR3 nucleotides: TGTGCCAGCAGTTGGCGAGGGTTTCACAATGAGCAGTTCTTC.

The chain is built from TRBV29-1 and TRBJ2-7; tentative D call: TRBD2 (6 bases). Germline V CDR1 and CDR2: SQVTM, ANQGSEA. This CDR3 contains 13 residues. V lost 5 bases and J 3 bases, leaving 14 bases between the germline ends. The CDR3 spells CSVIGVAVYEQYF. The CDR3 DNA reads as TGCAGCGTTATTGGGGTAGCGGTCTACGAGCAGTACTTC.

The J gene is TRBJ2-2, the V gene TRBV7-6; 9 bases agree with TRBD1. Germline V CDR1 and CDR2: SGHVS, FNYEAQ. Unmatched junction bases numbered 13, after V lost 5 bases and J lost 9 bases. The CDR3 is made up of 16 amino acids. This CDR3 reads CASSLTGGAGLRELFF. In DNA, the CDR3 is TGTGCCAGCAGCCTCACAGGGGGCGCAGGTTTGAGGGAGCTGTTTTTT.

This clone has a handful of counts. V gene TRBV15 combines with J gene TRBJ1-1; D is uncertain. Trimming pared 5 bases from V and 6 bases from J, leaving 13 bases between. The V gene's germline CDR1 is LNHNV and CDR2 YYDKDF (reference sequence). The CDR3 is 13 residues long. The CDR3 loop reads CATSLERYPEAFF. The CDR3 DNA is TGTGCCACCAGCCTTGAACGATACCCTGAAGCTTTCTTT.

The V call is TRBV2, the J call TRBJ2-2; 8 bases map to TRBD2. Germline CDR1 and CDR2: SNHLY and FYNNEI. CDR3 length: 14 residues. The V and J ends lost 7 bases and 6 bases, in that order; junction bases with no gene match: 7. This CDR3 is CASNGAGGAGELFF. The CDR3 region has the DNA TGTGCCAGCAATGGGGCGGGAGGTGCCGGGGAGCTGTTTTTT.

In DNA, the CDR3 is TGTGCCAGCAGTCAGTCGGGGCTAAAAGGCGACGAGCAGTACTTC. Encoded protein: CASSQSGLKGDEQYF. The V gene is TRBV2, the J gene TRBJ2-7; D possibly uses TRBD1 or TRBD2 (5 bases each). CDR3 size: 15 residues. Germline V gene sequence: CDR1 SNHLY, CDR2 FYNNEI. V was shortened by 5 bases and J by 5 bases, with 19 bases between the two germline ends.

The rearrangement uses TRBV4-2 and TRBJ2-1; 10 nucleotides match TRBD2. Germline assignment: CDR1 LGHNA and CDR2 YNFKEQ. V shed 1 base, J shed 8 bases, and the junction held 14 bases outside the gene matches. This CDR3 is built from 18 residues. DNA of the CDR3: TGTGCCAGCAGCCAAGCTAAAACGGAGCGGGAGGGCCCCTATGAGCAGTTCTTC. Protein product: CASSQAKTEREGPYEQFF.

This sequence joins TRBV7-9 and TRBJ1-5; D perhaps matches TRBD1 (5 bases). Germline V lookup: CDR1 SEHNR, CDR2 FQNEAQ (reference sequence). V was pared by 5 bases and J by 2 bases, with 16 bases between. This CDR3 has 16 residues. The CDR3 sequence: CASSLDSAWGNQPQHF. The CDR3, as DNA: TGTGCCAGCAGCCTTGACAGTGCGTGGGGCAATCAGCCCCAGCATTTT.

Worth noting for this clone: The same CDR3 can be traced to other DNA sequences in this sample. The chain combines TRBV27 with TRBJ2-7; D possibly corresponds to TRBD2 (6 bases). Trimming removed 4 bases at V and 4 bases at J, with 17 bases between. Germline V gives CDR1 MNHEY, CDR2 SMNVEV (reference sequence). There are 15 residues in the CDR3. CDR3 in DNA: TGTGCCAGCAGTTCCCGACCGGGAGTTCCTTACGAGCAGTACTTC. Amino acids: CASSSRPGVPYEQYF.

The chain carries TRBV7-6 and TRBJ1-3, with 8 bases matching TRBD1. Trimming at V came to 8 bases and at J to 0 bases, leaving 6 bases not matched to a gene. Per germline, CDR1 SGHVS and CDR2 FNYEAQ. This CDR3 contains 15 residues. CDR3 nucleotide sequence: TGTGCCAGCGGAGACAGGGGCCTCTCTGGAAACACCATATATTTT. It specifies CASGDRGLSGNTIYF.

This clone has a count of ten or more. The rearrangement joins TRBV11-2 to TRBJ1-5; D gene ambiguous. Per germline, CDR1 SGHAT and CDR2 FQNNGV. The CDR3 has 13 amino acids. The V end was cut by 0 bases, the J end by 10 bases, with 10 bases between. DNA of the CDR3: TGTGCCAGCAGCTTAGAGAGAGGTGGACCCCAGCATTTT. This encodes CASSLERGGPQHF.

The chain combines TRBV2 with TRBJ2-2; possibly TRBD1 or TRBD2 for D (5 bases each). Trimming pared 2 bases from V and 5 bases from J, leaving 24 bases between. The CDR3 consists of 19 residues. From germline, CDR1 is SNHLY and CDR2 FYNNEI. CDR3 region: CASSEPPGRRPTRTGELFF. Written as DNA, the CDR3 is TGTGCCAGCAGTGAACCCCCGGGACGCCGACCGACGAGGACCGGGGAGCTGTTTTTT.

About this clone: This same CDR3 is encoded by further DNA sequences in the sample. V usage is TRBV10-3 and J usage is TRBJ2-7, with D possibly being TRBD1 (5 bases). Trimming removed 0 bases at V and 3 bases at J, with 9 bases between. The V gene's germline CDR1 is ENHRY and CDR2 SYGVKD. This CDR3 is 14 amino acids long. The CDR3 DNA reads as TGTGCCATCAGTGAGTCTACAGGAAGCTACGAGCAGTACTTC. Its protein is CAISESTGSYEQYF.

J is TRBJ2-7 and V is TRBV6-1, with a weak D call TRBD1 (6 bases). With 6 bases removed from V and 1 base from J, the gap between germline ends came to 10 bases. Germline CDR1 MNHNS, CDR2 SASEGT. The CDR3 loop spans 13 amino acids. The CDR3 loop reads CASRIRGSYEQYF. CDR3 in DNA: TGTGCCAGCAGAATCAGGGGTTCCTACGAGCAGTACTTC.

The rearrangement uses TRBV6-6 and TRBJ1-5; TRBD1 might be the D (6 bases). The V end lost 7 bases, the J end lost 5 bases, and 12 bases lay between the germline ends. Germline V lookup: CDR1 MNHNY, CDR2 SVGAGI (reference sequence). There are 13 residues in the CDR3. CDR3 sequence reads: CASTDNRDQPQHF. Here the CDR3 DNA reads TGTGCCAGCACCGACAACAGGGATCAGCCCCAGCATTTT.

The J gene is TRBJ2-2, the V gene TRBV19; 8 bases fit TRBD1. Trimming at V came to 4 bases and at J to 5 bases, leaving 0 bases not matched to a gene. Germline V gene sequence: CDR1 LNHDA, CDR2 SQIVND (reference sequence). The CDR3 is 13 amino acids. The CDR3 spells CASSRDRTGELFF. The CDR3 DNA reads as TGTGCCAGTAGTAGGGACAGGACCGGGGAGCTGTTTTTT. The entire variable domain, with the rest obtained from reference TRBV19 and TRBJ2-2, is as follows: DGGITQSPKYLFRKEGQNVTLSCEQNLNHDAMYWYRQDPGQGLRLIYYSQIVNDFQKGDIAEGYSVSREKKESFPLTVTSAQKNPTAFYLCASSRDRTGELFFGEGSRLTVL.

The V gene is TRBV14, the J gene TRBJ1-1; D is unclear. There are 13 residues in the CDR3. Germline lookup yields CDR1 SGHDN and CDR2 FVKESK. Trimming took 4 bases from V and 11 from J, leaving 17 bases between them. This chain's CDR3 is CASSLLGSRRAFF. The CDR3, as DNA: TGTGCCAGCAGCCTCCTGGGGAGTCGGAGGGCTTTCTTT.

V gene TRBV15 combines with J gene TRBJ1-3, with D maybe TRBD1 (5 bases). This CDR3 region has 14 residues. Deletions cut 5 bases from V and 1 base from J, with 9 bases between. Germline CDR1 is LNHNV and CDR2 is YYDKDF (reference sequence). The DNA of the CDR3 is TGTGCCACCAGCCCTGGGGGATCTGGAAACACCATATATTTT. It codes for CATSPGGSGNTIYF.

V gene TRBV13 combines with J gene TRBJ2-7; 7 nucleotides line up with TRBD2. The length of the CDR3 is 18 residues. V lost 4 bases, J lost 4 bases, and 19 bases stayed unmatched. Per germline, CDR1 PRHDT and CDR2 FYEKMQ (reference sequence). CDR3 bases: TGTGCCAGCAGCTCTATAGCTGGGGCTAGCGGAGACTCTTACGAGCAGTACTTC. Protein sequence: CASSSIAGASGDSYEQYF. Full variable domain (outside the CDR3, taken from reference TRBV13 and TRBJ2-7): AAGVIQSPRHLIKEKRETATLKCYPIPRHDTVYWYQQGPGQDPQFLISFYEKMQSDKGSIPDRFSAQQFSDYHSELNMSSLELGDSALYFCASSSIAGASGDSYEQYFGPGTRLTVT.

There are a few counts of this clone. The DNA for the CDR3 is TGTGCCAGCAGCTACCGACAGGGGGTCGAAGAGACCCAGTACTTC. Its protein product is CASSYRQGVEETQYF. This chain links TRBV9 with TRBJ2-5; 9 bases fit TRBD1. The CDR3 covers 15 residues. Germline V gene lookup returns CDR1 SGDLS and CDR2 YYNGEE. Germline trimming cut 4 bases from V and 3 bases from J; bases unmatched to any gene: 7.

J is TRBJ2-2 and V is TRBV6-5; a possible D gene is TRBD1 (5 bases). V lost 6 bases and J 4 bases, leaving 12 bases between the germline ends. The CDR3 is 14 residues long. From germline, CDR1 is MNHEY and CDR2 SVGAGI. The CDR3 sequence: CASRPQGPTGELFF. CDR3 nucleotide sequence: TGTGCCAGCAGACCTCAGGGCCCCACCGGGGAGCTGTTTTTT.

A single count supports this clone. This chain links TRBV14 with TRBJ1-1, with TRBD1 as a possible D gene (5 bases). The CDR3 consists of 15 residues. V was shortened by 0 bases and J by 1 base, with 9 bases between the two germline ends. Germline values: CDR1 SGHDN, CDR2 FVKESK. This CDR3 reads CASSQEGRANTEAFF. The CDR3 DNA is TGTGCCAGCAGCCAAGAAGGCAGGGCGAACACTGAAGCTTTCTTT.

V and J are TRBV7-9 and TRBJ2-7; D tentatively fits TRBD1 or TRBD2 (6 bases each). V gave up 4 bases and J gave up 4 bases, with 23 bases separating them. The CDR3 extends over 17 amino acids. CDR1 is SEHNR and CDR2 is FQNEAQ in the germline V gene (reference sequence). CDR3 bases: TGTGCCAGCAGCTCCAGGCCGGGGGCAGGGAGGAAGTACGAGCAGTACTTC. This codes for CASSSRPGAGRKYEQYF.

This sequence joins TRBV7-3 and TRBJ2-1; D is unclear. CDR1 and CDR2 from the germline V gene are SGHTA and FQGTGA. The CDR3 has 12 residues. Trimming pared 4 bases from V and 10 bases from J, leaving 11 bases between. The chain's CDR3 is CASSSFDGEQFF. The CDR3 DNA sequence: TGTGCCAGCAGCTCCTTCGATGGGGAGCAGTTCTTC.

The rearrangement links TRBV7-9 to TRBJ1-1; D may be TRBD1 (5 bases). The CDR3 loop spans 13 amino acids. V shed 6 bases and J shed 1 base, with 9 bases lying between them. In germline, CDR1 is SEHNR, CDR2 FQNEAQ (reference sequence). The CDR3, as DNA: TGTGCCAGCAGGGGGGGAGCGAACACTGAAGCTTTCTTT. This encodes CASRGGANTEAFF.

This clone was counted only a few times. The chain employs TRBV9 and TRBJ1-1; TRBD1 matches 9 bases. The length of the CDR3 is 12 residues. Unmatched junction bases numbered 8, after V lost 6 bases and J lost 11 bases. Germline-derived CDR1 and CDR2 are SGDLS and YYNGEE. This chain's CDR3 is CASTARTGEAFF. CDR3 DNA: TGTGCCAGCACCGCACGGACAGGGGAGGCTTTCTTT.

V is TRBV12-5 and J is TRBJ2-2; D is possibly TRBD1 (6 bases). CDR1 is LGHNT, CDR2 FRNRAP, per germline. V lost 7 bases and J 6 bases, leaving 18 bases between the germline ends. The CDR3 extends over 15 amino acids. CDR3 sequence (DNA): TGTGCTAGTGCCCTAGCTAATAAGGGGGCCGGGGAGCTGTTTTTT. This encodes CASALANKGAGELFF. The whole variable domain, filled in from reference TRBV12-5 and TRBJ2-2, reads DARVTQTPRHKVTEMGQEVTMRCQPILGHNTVFWYRQTMMQGLELLAYFRNRAPLDDSGMPKDRFSAEMPDATLATLKIQPSEPRDSAVYFCASALANKGAGELFFGEGSRLTVL.

This clone was recorded once. The chain has TRBV7-3 and TRBJ2-7; the D call may be TRBD1 or TRBD2 (5 bases each). Per germline, CDR1 SGHTA and CDR2 FQGTGA. This CDR3 is built from 14 residues. V lost 8 bases and J lost 2, with 16 bases in between. CDR3 residues: CASGTADPPYEQYF. In DNA, the CDR3 is TGTGCCAGCGGGACGGCTGATCCTCCCTACGAGCAGTACTTC.

In DNA form, the CDR3 reads TGTGCCAGCAGCTTGCGGACCATCCGAGACTACGAGCAGTACTTC. This gives the protein CASSLRTIRDYEQYF. The genes are TRBV5-8 and TRBJ2-7; D remains ambiguous. The CDR3 covers 15 residues. Germline-derived CDR1 and CDR2 are SGHTS and YDEGEE. V lost 1 base and J 3 bases, leaving 14 bases between the germline ends.